This record covers a single T cell receptor beta chain. The antigen is undetermined. The data originate from a study of brain T cells in children with intractable seizures. Time point reported: blood from clinic visit 5 months post-surgery; TSC patient then seizure free. Sequencing was limited to surgery cases with top T cell transcript signatures in brain tissue. At least one anti-epileptic drug was given before surgery. Study conclusions and caveats: Pre- and post-surgery blood differed in depth, so pre-surgery absences may be undersampling. Only CDR3 sequence similarity suggested viral specificity, without known HCMV serostatus.

Generated by immunoSEQ multiplex PCR, the TCRdb table keeps only in-frame clones and is missing some. The sample lists about 340,000 clones, 93% occurring once. From germline, CDR1 is LNHDA and CDR2 SQIVND (reference sequence). CDR3 length: 14 amino acids. The V end lost 7 bases, the J end lost 6 bases, and 13 bases lay between the germline ends. The origin of this receptor is a boy under three years old with tuberous sclerosis and intractable seizures. The sample in question was peripheral blood, obtained 5 to 6 months after surgery. The genes are TRBV19 and TRBJ1-6; weak D call: TRBD1 (5 bases). The CDR3 DNA sequence: TGTGCCAGTATGCAGGGAACCGTTAATTCACCCCTCCACTTT. This translates into CASMQGTVNSPLHF.